The source of this TCR beta chain is a study of T-cell reconstitution after alpha-beta-depleted transplantation in children. This clonotype was observed a handful of times. The antigen remains undetermined. Unique molecular identifiers were used to barcode this TCRbeta library. Each CDR3 protein is one row after TCRdb ran MiXCR on the PCR reads. The table lists roughly 570,000 distinct CDR3 sequences, more than 20% of them singletons. Trimming removed 6 bases from V and 5 bases from J, with 11 bases in between. The germline V gene has CDR1 DFQATT and CDR2 SNEGSKA (reference sequence). The CDR3 is 12 residues long. Overall study findings and caveats: Diversity of TCRbeta at day 60 was high in some patients, arising from surviving recipient T cells and thymic progenitors. Fresh T-cell production supplied most of the T-cell counts and diversity seen one year after transplant. In patients about two months after transplant, alpha-beta T cells reportedly arose from several hundred expanded graft clones.

Here the sequenced sample was PBMCs, taken before TCRalphabeta/CD19-depleted stem cell transplant. The genes are TRBV20-1 and TRBJ2-1; D gene uncertain. This TCR derives from a boy under two years old with Wiskott-Aldrich syndrome, due to receive a stem cell transplant. The CDR3 loop reads CSAQFENNEQFF. For the CDR3, the DNA is TGCAGTGCCCAGTTCGAGAACAATGAGCAGTTCTTC.